The entry that follows covers one T cell receptor beta chain sequence. Its antigen is currently unknown. Naive CD8 isolation took CD45RO-negative cells positively selected for CCR7 and excluded terminally differentiated effector memory CD45RA+ cells. Over several immunoSEQ plates, each subset's genomic DNA was distributed in even portions. Profiling relied on immunoSEQ multiplex PCR, and the TCRdb table lists in-frame clones only, not all of them. This repertoire shows around 2.1 million clones, approximately 94% found once; its top ten account for around 1.7%. This sample was taken from a study of shared clonotypes between healthy human individuals. Overall study results and limits: How much donors shared clonotypes was expected to be affected by sequencing depth. Approximately 5.3% was the fraction of naive CD4 clonotypes found shared across a few donors. Incompleteness in sorted-subset sequencing, despite large depth, was shown by rarefaction.

Germline CDR1 is SEHNR and CDR2 is FQNEAQ (reference sequence). The V segment lost 5 bases and the J segment 4 bases; nucleotides outside the gene matches: 4. The CDR3 has 13 residues. Sequenced material: naive CD8+ T cells from PBMCs. The TCR was taken from a man younger than 35 in good health. Some clones in this sample may be carry-over from other donors' samples. The chain is built from TRBV7-9 and TRBJ2-7, with 8 bases identical to TRBD1. CDR3 DNA sequence: TGTGCCAGCAGCCTGGGACAGGAATACGAGCAGTACTTC. The encoded protein is CASSLGQEYEQYF.